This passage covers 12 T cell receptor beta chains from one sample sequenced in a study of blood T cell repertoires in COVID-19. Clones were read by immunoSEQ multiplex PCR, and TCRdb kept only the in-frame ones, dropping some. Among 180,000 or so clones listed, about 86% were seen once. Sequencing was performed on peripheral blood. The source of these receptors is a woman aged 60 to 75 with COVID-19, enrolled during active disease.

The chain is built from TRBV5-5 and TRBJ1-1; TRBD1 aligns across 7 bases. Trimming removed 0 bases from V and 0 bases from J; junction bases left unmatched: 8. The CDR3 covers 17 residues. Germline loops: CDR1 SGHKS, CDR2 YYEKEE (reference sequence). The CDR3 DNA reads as TGTGCCAGCAGCTTGGCGACAGGGATGGTCCTGAACACTGAAGCTTTCTTT. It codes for CASSLATGMVLNTEAFF.

The CDR3: CASSLRDSSYEQYF. CDR3 DNA sequence: TGTGCCAGCAGCTTAAGAGATAGCTCCTACGAGCAGTACTTC. J is TRBJ2-7 and V is TRBV11-2; D gene ambiguous. The CDR3 length is 14 residues. Germline lookup yields CDR1 SGHAT and CDR2 FQNNGV. Between the trimmed V and J ends, which lost 2 bases and 0 bases, there was a span of 8 bases.

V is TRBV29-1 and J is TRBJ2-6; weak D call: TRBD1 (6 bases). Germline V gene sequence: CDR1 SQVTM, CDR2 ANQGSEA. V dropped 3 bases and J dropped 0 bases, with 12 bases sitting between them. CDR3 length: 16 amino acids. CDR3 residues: CSVELGGNSGANVLTF. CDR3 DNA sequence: TGCAGCGTTGAGTTAGGGGGAAACTCTGGGGCCAACGTCCTGACTTTC. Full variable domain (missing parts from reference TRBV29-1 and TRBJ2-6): SAVISQKPSRDICQRGTSLTIQCQVDSQVTMMFWYRQQPGQSLTLIATANQGSEATYESGFVIDKFPISRPNLTFSTLTVSNMSPEDSSIYLCSVELGGNSGANVLTFGAGSRLTVL.

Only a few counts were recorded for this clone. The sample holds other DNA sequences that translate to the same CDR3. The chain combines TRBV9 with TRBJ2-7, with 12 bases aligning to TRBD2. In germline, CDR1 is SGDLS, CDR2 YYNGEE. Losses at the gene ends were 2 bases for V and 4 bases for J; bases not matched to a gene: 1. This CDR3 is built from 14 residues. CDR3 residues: CASSVGLAGYEQYF. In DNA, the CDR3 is TGTGCCAGCAGCGTCGGACTAGCGGGATACGAGCAGTACTTC.

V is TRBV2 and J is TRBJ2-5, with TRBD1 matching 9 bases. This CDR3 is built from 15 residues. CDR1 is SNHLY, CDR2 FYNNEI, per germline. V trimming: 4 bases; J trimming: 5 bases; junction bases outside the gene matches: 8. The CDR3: CASSGYGTGMETQYF. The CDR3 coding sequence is TGTGCCAGCAGTGGTTACGGGACAGGGATGGAGACCCAGTACTTC.

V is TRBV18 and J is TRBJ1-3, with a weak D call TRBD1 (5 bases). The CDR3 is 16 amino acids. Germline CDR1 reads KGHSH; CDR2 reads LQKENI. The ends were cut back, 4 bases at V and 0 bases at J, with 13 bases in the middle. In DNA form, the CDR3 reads TGTGCCAGCTCACTCAAGACAGTCGGCTCTGGAAACACCATATATTTT. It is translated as CASSLKTVGSGNTIYF.

CDR3 in amino acids: CASSTDGRAYEQYF. The CDR3 nucleotides read TGTGCCAGCAGCACCGACGGGAGGGCCTACGAGCAGTACTTC. The chain couples TRBV27 to TRBJ2-7, with 8 nucleotides matching TRBD2. CDR1 is MNHEY, CDR2 SMNVEV, per germline (reference sequence). With 6 bases clipped from V and 2 bases from J, the junction kept 6 bases outside the gene matches. CDR3 length: 14 amino acids.

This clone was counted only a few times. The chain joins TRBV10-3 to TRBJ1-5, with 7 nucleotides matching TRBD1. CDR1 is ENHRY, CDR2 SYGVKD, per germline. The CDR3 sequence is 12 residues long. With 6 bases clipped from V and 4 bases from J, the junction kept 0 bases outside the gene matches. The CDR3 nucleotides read TGTGCCATCAGGGGACAGAATCAGCCCCAGCATTTT. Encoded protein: CAIRGQNQPQHF.

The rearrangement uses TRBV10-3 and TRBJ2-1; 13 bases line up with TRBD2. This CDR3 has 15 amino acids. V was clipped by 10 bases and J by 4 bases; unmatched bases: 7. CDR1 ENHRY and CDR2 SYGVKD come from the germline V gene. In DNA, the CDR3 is TGTGCCACCCTGATGACTAGCGGGAGGTACAATGAGCAGTTCTTC. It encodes CATLMTSGRYNEQFF.

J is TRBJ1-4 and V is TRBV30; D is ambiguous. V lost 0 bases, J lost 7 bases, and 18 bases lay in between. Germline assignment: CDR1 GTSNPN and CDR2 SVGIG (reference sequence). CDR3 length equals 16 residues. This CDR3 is CAWSVIVTSSFEKLFF. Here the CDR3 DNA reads TGTGCCTGGAGTGTAATTGTTACGAGTTCGTTTGAAAAACTGTTTTTT. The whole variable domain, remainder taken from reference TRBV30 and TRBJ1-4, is SQTIHQWPATLVQPVGSPLSLECTVEGTSNPNLYWYRQAAGRGLQLLFYSVGIGQISSEVPQNLSASRPQDRQFILSSKKLLLSDSGFYLCAWSVIVTSSFEKLFFGSGTQLSVL.

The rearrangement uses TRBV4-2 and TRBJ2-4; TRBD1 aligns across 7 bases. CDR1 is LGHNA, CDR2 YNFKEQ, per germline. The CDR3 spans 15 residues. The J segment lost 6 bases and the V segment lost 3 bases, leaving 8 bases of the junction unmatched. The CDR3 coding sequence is TGTGCCAGCAGCCAGGACCGGGACAGTAGAAACATTCAGTACTTC. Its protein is CASSQDRDSRNIQYF.

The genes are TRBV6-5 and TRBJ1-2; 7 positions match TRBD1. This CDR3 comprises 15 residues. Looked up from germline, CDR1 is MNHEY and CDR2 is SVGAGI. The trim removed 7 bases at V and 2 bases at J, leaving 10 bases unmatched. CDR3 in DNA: TGTGCCAGCAAAACGGGAGGGGGCGCGAACTATGGCTACACCTTC. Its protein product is CASKTGGGANYGYTF.